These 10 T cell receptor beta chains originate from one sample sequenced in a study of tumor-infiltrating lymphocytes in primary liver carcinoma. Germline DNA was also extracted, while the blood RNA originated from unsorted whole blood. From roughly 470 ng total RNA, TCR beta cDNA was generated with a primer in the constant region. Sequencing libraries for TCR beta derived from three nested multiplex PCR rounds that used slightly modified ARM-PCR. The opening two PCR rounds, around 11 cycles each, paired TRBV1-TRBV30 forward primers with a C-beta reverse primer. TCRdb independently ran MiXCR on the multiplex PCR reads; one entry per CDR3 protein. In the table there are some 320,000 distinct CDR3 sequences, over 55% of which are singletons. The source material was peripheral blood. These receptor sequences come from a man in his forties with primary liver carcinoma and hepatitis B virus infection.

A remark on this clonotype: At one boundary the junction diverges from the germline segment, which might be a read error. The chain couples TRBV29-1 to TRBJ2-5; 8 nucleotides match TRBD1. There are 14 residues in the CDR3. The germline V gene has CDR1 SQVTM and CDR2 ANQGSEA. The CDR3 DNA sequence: TGCAGCGCCTGGGACAGGAGGTTGCACGAGGCCCAGTGCTTC. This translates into CSAWDRRLHEAQCF.

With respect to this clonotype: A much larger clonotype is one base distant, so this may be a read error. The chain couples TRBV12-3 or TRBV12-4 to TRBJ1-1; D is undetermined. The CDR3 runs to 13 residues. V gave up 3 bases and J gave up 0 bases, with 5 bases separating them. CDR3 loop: CASSFIVNTEAFF. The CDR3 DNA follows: TGTGCCAGCAGTTTTATAGTGAACACTGAAGCTTTCTTT.

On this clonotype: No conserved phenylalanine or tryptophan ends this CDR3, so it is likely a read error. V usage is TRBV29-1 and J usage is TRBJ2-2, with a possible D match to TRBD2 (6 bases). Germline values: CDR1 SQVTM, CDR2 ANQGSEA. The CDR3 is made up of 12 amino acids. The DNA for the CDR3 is TGCAGTGTTGCGCCGAACACCGGGGGGCTGTTTATT. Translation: CSVAPNTGGLFI.

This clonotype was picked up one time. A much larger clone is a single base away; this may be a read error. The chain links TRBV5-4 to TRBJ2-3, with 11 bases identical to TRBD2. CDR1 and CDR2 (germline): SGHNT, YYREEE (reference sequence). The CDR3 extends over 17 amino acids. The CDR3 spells CASSLMTSGMITYTQYF. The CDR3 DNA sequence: TGTGCCAGCAGCTTAATGACTAGCGGGATGATCACATATACGCAGTATTTT.

The DNA of the CDR3 is TGCGCCAGCAGCTCCGGGCCGACGAAGAGCGAGCAGTACTTC. Translating gives CASSSGPTKSEQYF. This sequence joins TRBV5-1 and TRBJ2-7, with D unclear. This CDR3 is 14 amino acids long. The V gene's germline CDR1 is SGHRS and CDR2 YFSETQ. Trimming left V 3 bases short and J 6 bases short, with 16 bases between.

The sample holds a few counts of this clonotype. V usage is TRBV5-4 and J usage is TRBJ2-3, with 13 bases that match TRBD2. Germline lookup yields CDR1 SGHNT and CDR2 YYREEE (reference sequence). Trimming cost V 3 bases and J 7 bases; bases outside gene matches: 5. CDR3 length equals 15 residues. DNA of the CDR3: TGTGCCAGCAGCTCCGGACTAGCGGGAGTATATACGCAGTATTTT. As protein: CASSSGLAGVYTQYF.

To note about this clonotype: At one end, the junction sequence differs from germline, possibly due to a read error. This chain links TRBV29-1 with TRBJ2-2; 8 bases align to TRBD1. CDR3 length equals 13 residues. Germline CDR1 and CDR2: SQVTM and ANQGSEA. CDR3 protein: CSARTGTTEELFF. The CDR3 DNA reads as TGCAGCGCGAGGACAGGGACCACCGAGGAGCTGTTTTTT.

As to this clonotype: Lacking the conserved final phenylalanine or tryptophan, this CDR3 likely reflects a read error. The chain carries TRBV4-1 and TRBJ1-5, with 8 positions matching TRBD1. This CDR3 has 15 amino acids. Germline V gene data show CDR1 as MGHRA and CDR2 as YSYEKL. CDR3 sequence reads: CARSQDRGQSQPQHV. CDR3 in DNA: TGCGCCAGGAGCCAAGACAGGGGACAAAGTCAGCCCCAGCATGTT.

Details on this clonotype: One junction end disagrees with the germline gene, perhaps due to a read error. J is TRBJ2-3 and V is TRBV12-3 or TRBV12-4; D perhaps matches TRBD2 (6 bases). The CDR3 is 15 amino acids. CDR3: CAGSLGLSSTDTQYF. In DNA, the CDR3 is TGTGCCGGCAGTTTAGGACTATCAAGCACAGATACGCAGTATTTT.

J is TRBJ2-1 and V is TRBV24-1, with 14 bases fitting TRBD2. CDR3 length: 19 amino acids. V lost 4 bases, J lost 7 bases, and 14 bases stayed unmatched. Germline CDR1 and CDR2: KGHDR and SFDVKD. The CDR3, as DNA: TGTGCCACCAGTGACTTCGGACTAGCGGGAGGCCCTACGAGAAATGAGCAGTTCTTC. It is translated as CATSDFGLAGGPTRNEQFF.